In this sample, the clone carrying this T cell receptor (beta chain) turned up a few times. The antigen remains undetermined. The data are from a study of blood T cells in healthy people across ages. Trimming shortened V by 3 bases and J by 3 bases, and 9 bases separated the two germline ends. The CDR3 loop spans 13 amino acids. Looked up from germline, CDR1 is SGDLS and CDR2 is YYNGEE. Each sample yielded at least 6 million isolated PBMCs. Findings and caveats of the study: In older individuals, TCR beta diversity per million T cells was lower, falling roughly linearly with age. Possibly confounding the expanded clonotype changes was the fact that donor CMV status was unknown.

The authors ran a second PCR of roughly 7 to 11 cycles using a sample-barcoded 5' primer and a J-beta primer mix. MiXCR, run by TCRdb on the 5' RACE reads, gives a single entry per CDR3 protein. The sample comprises about 930,000 distinct CDR3 sequences, under 35% of which are singletons, and roughly a tenth rests with the top ten. The same sample was also used in a study of T cells of mothers and their children. That source adds: Thymic selection shapes TCR recombination output in related pairs, and it does so similarly in unrelated pairs.

The sample taken for sequencing was blood. The sequence was obtained from a woman aged 35 to 49 in good health. The chain carries TRBV9 and TRBJ1-1; no clear D gene. CDR3 sequence: CASSENGYTEAFF. CDR3 in DNA: TGTGCCAGCAGCGAAAACGGCTACACTGAAGCTTTCTTT.